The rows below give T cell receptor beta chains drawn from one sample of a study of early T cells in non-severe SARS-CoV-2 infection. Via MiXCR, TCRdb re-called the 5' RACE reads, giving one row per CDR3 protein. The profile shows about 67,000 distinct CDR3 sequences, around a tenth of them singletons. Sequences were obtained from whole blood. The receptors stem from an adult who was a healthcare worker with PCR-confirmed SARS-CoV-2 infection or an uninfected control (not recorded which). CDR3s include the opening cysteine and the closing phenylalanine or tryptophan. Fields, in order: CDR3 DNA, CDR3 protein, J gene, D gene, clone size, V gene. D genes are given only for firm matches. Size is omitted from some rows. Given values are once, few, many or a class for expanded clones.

CDR3nt: TGTGCCAGCAGTCCGAGGCTGAGCGGGGAAAAACTGTTTTTT
CDR3aa: CASSPRLSGEKLFF
j_gene: TRBJ1-4
d_gene: NA
abundance: few
v_gene: TRBV28

CDR3nt: TGTGCCAGCAGTGGGCCTACGAGCTCCTATAATTCACCCCTCCACTTT
CDR3aa: CASSGPTSSYNSPLHF
j_gene: TRBJ1-6
d_gene: NA
abundance: few
v_gene: TRBV2

CDR3nt: TGCAGCGTACTAGGCAATGAGCAGTTCTTC
CDR3aa: CSVLGNEQFF
j_gene: TRBJ2-1
d_gene: NA
abundance: many
v_gene: TRBV29-1

CDR3nt: TGTGCCATCACGGGCAGCCTCAATCAGCCCCAGCATTTT
CDR3aa: CAITGSLNQPQHF
j_gene: TRBJ1-5
d_gene: NA
abundance: many
v_gene: TRBV10-3

CDR3nt: TGCGCCAGCAGCTTGGCGGCAGGGTCAAACAATGAGCAGTTCTTC
CDR3aa: CASSLAAGSNNEQFF
j_gene: TRBJ2-1
d_gene: NA
abundance: NA
v_gene: TRBV5-1

CDR3nt: TGTGCCAGCAGTTACCTCGCAGATACGCAGTATTTT
CDR3aa: CASSYLADTQYF
j_gene: TRBJ2-3
d_gene: NA
abundance: NA
v_gene: TRBV6-2/TRBV6-3

CDR3nt: TGTGCCAGCAGCTTATCGCTGGCGGACACTGAAGCTTTCTTT
CDR3aa: CASSLSLADTEAFF
j_gene: TRBJ1-1
d_gene: NA
abundance: NA
v_gene: TRBV11-1

CDR3nt: TGTGCCAGCAGCCTCGCTGGTCGGGGCGGGAACACTGAAGCTTTCTTT
CDR3aa: CASSLAGRGGNTEAFF
j_gene: TRBJ1-1
d_gene: NA
abundance: many
v_gene: TRBV12-3/TRBV12-4

CDR3nt: TGTGCCAGCAGCGTTCCGGGACAGGCCTACGAGCAGTACTTC
CDR3aa: CASSVPGQAYEQYF
j_gene: TRBJ2-7
d_gene: TRBD1
abundance: many
v_gene: TRBV5-4

CDR3nt: TGTGCCAGCAGTGCCACGGACAGGGCCGGCAATCAGCCCCAGCATTTT
CDR3aa: CASSATDRAGNQPQHF
j_gene: TRBJ1-5
d_gene: TRBD1
abundance: many
v_gene: TRBV6-2/TRBV6-3

CDR3nt: TGTGCCAGCAGCCAAAGCCAGGGGAATGAAAAACTGTTTTTT
CDR3aa: CASSQSQGNEKLFF
j_gene: TRBJ1-4
d_gene: NA
abundance: NA
v_gene: TRBV3-1